This T cell receptor (beta chain) was observed in a study of blood T cells in healthy people across ages. Concerning this clonotype: Antigen: not known.

A second roughly 7 to 11 cycle PCR used barcoded and J-beta primers. Each CDR3 protein gets one entry after TCRdb re-called the 5' RACE reads with MiXCR. The sample has about 780,000 distinct CDR3 sequences; around 68% are singletons. Per the germline V gene, CDR1 is SGHVS and CDR2 is FNYEAQ. CDR3 size: 15 residues. Study-wide results and limits: PBMCs left unsorted prevented a conclusive naive versus antigen-experienced comparison.

Sequenced sample: blood. The genes are TRBV7-6 and TRBJ2-4, with 10 nucleotides matching TRBD2. The end of the DNA fits TRBJ2-7 better, so the J call may be wrong. The sequence was collected from a man between 25 and 39 years old in good health. This CDR3 is CASSLEAGGPYEQYF. DNA of the CDR3: TGTGCCAGCAGCTTAGAAGCGGGAGGGCCCTACGAGCAGTACTTC.